This paragraph covers one T cell receptor (beta chain) sequence. There were healthy Caucasian individuals from Russia, aged about 6 to 100, serving as donors. The data stem from a study of blood T cells in healthy people across ages. Per the germline V gene, CDR1 is MDHEN and CDR2 is SYDVKM. The CDR3 runs to 12 residues. PCR was performed a second time for about 7 to 12 cycles using a sample-barcoded 5' primer and a J-beta primer mix. A template-switch adaptor containing 12 random nucleotides labeled each cDNA molecule. A single record per CDR3 protein comes from TCRdb applying MiXCR to the 5' RACE reads. The sample lists over a million distinct CDR3 sequences, 35% to 45% occurring once.

The chain employs TRBV28 and TRBJ2-7; possibly TRBD2 for D (5 bases). Judging by the DNA end, TRBJ2-5 fits better; the J call may be wrong. Sequenced sample: blood. This TCR derives from a woman younger than 30 in good health. In DNA form, the CDR3 reads TGTGCCAGCAGCCTGGGGAGACAGACCCAGTACTTC. Translated: CASSLGRQTQYF.